The 25 T cell receptor beta chains reported below all come from one sample, sequenced in a study of T cell changes during pregnancy in multiple sclerosis. Method: immunoSEQ multiplex PCR; TCRdb's copy keeps in-frame clones and lacks some. Among tens of thousands of clones listed, 80% to 95% were seen once. Sequencing used CD4+ T cells from peripheral blood mononuclear cells, obtained in the second trimester of pregnancy. These receptors were collected from a female donor with multiple sclerosis, enrolled in a pregnancy study.

The genes are TRBV7-2 and TRBJ2-3; 11 nucleotides align to TRBD2. From germline, CDR1 is SGHTA and CDR2 FQGNSA. This CDR3 is built from 16 residues. The J segment lost 2 bases and the V segment lost 5 bases, leaving 6 bases of the junction unmatched. CDR3: CASSEGTSGPTDTQYF. CDR3 bases: TGTGCCAGCAGCGAAGGGACTAGCGGACCCACAGATACGCAGTATTTT.

For the CDR3, the DNA is TGTGCCATCAGTGACGGGACTAGCGGCGAGCAGTACTTC. Its translation is CAISDGTSGEQYF. The V gene is TRBV10-3, the J gene TRBJ2-7, with TRBD2 matching 11 bases. Looked up from germline, CDR1 is ENHRY and CDR2 is SYGVKD. V lost 3 bases to trimming and J lost 6 bases; unmatched junction nucleotides: 1. The CDR3 is made up of 13 amino acids.

The gene calls are TRBV18 and TRBJ1-4, with D possibly matching TRBD1 (6 bases). V lost 3 bases and J lost 2, with 10 bases in between. The CDR3 extends over 15 amino acids. Germline V gives CDR1 KGHSH, CDR2 LQKENI. CDR3 protein: CASSPRTATNEKLFF. The DNA of the CDR3 is TGTGCCAGCTCACCGAGGACAGCCACTAATGAAAAACTGTTTTTT.

The chain employs TRBV10-3 and TRBJ2-1; maybe TRBD2 (7 bases). CDR3 length: 17 amino acids. Germline CDR1 reads ENHRY; CDR2 reads SYGVKD. Deletions cut 3 bases from V and 0 bases from J, with 15 bases between. The CDR3 DNA is TGTGCCATCAGTGAAGTTAAGGCGGGGGCCTCCTACAATGAGCAGTTCTTC. It codes for CAISEVKAGASYNEQFF.

The CDR3, as DNA: TGTGCCAGTGGGCTAGGCGGACTGGGGAGGTCGAATGAGCAGTTCTTC. This sequence encodes CASGLGGLGRSNEQFF. The chain uses TRBV19 and TRBJ2-1, with a weak D call TRBD2 (6 bases). The length of the CDR3 is 16 residues. Per germline, CDR1 LNHDA and CDR2 SQIVND (reference sequence). Trimming cost V 8 bases and J 7 bases, with 24 bases left between them.

The chain uses TRBV11-2 and TRBJ2-7, with a tentative D call TRBD2 (6 bases). CDR1 is SGHAT and CDR2 is FQNNGV in the germline V gene. V was trimmed by 5 bases and J by 3 bases, leaving 17 bases between them. The CDR3 is 15 residues long. CDR3: CASSVYSGRNYEQYF. CDR3 nucleotides: TGTGCCAGCAGCGTATATAGCGGAAGAAACTACGAGCAGTACTTC.

The chain uses TRBV6-5 and TRBJ2-7, with 8 nucleotides matching TRBD2. This CDR3 contains 14 residues. From germline, CDR1 is MNHEY and CDR2 SVGAGI. V was pared by 6 bases and J by 7 bases, with 11 bases of the junction left unmatched. CDR3 residues: CASRAGREVEEQYF. The DNA of the CDR3 is TGTGCCAGCAGGGCCGGGAGGGAGGTTGAGGAGCAGTACTTC.

V and J are TRBV28 and TRBJ1-4; 8 nucleotides align to TRBD1. The CDR3 extends over 17 amino acids. Germline CDR1 is MDHEN and CDR2 is SYDVKM. With 6 bases clipped from V and 4 bases from J, the junction kept 13 bases outside the gene matches. CDR3 region: CASSLTQTGALNEKLFF. The CDR3 nucleotides read TGTGCCAGCAGCCTCACTCAGACAGGGGCCCTTAATGAAAAACTGTTTTTT.

The chain links TRBV9 to TRBJ1-5, with TRBD1 matching over 8 bases. The V gene end was trimmed by 2 bases and the J gene end by 6 bases; junction bases not matched to a gene: 7. Germline CDR1 SGDLS, CDR2 YYNGEE. This CDR3 is 15 amino acids long. The CDR3 nucleotides read TGTGCCAGCAGCGTCGGACAGGGATATGGTCAGCCCCAGCATTTT. Translation gives CASSVGQGYGQPQHF.

The CDR3 protein is CASSIAGLADRIQYF. CDR3 DNA: TGTGCCAGTAGTATAGCGGGACTAGCGGACAGAATTCAGTACTTC. This rearrangement joins TRBV19 to TRBJ2-4; TRBD2 matches at 11 bases. Trimming removed 1 base from V and 10 bases from J; junction bases left unmatched: 6. The CDR3 is 15 residues long. Looked up from germline, CDR1 is LNHDA and CDR2 is SQIVND (reference sequence).

The rearrangement joins TRBV7-3 to TRBJ2-2; D call uncertain. CDR3 size: 13 residues. Germline CDR1 is SGHTA and CDR2 is FQGTGA. Deletions cut 5 bases from V and 6 bases from J, with 10 bases between. The CDR3 loop is CASSLQQAGELFF. CDR3 DNA: TGTGCCAGCAGCCTCCAGCAGGCCGGGGAGCTGTTTTTT.

The chain combines TRBV29-1 with TRBJ2-5; D remains unclear. The CDR3 sequence is 13 residues long. Germline CDR1 is SQVTM and CDR2 is ANQGSEA. With 4 bases removed from V and 7 bases from J, the gap between germline ends came to 16 bases. The CDR3 sequence is CSVVAPLSGTQYF. The CDR3 nucleotides read TGCAGCGTTGTGGCCCCGCTTTCGGGGACCCAGTACTTC.

J is TRBJ2-5 and V is TRBV5-6, with 15 positions matching TRBD2. The CDR3 covers 19 residues. Germline trimming cut 1 base from V and 5 bases from J; bases unmatched to any gene: 12. Germline CDR1 is SGHDT and CDR2 is YYEEEE. The CDR3 nucleotides are TGTGCCAGCAGCTTGCATATTGGACTAGCGGGGGGGCCTAGGGAGACCCAGTACTTC. Residues: CASSLHIGLAGGPRETQYF.

The chain has TRBV11-3 and TRBJ2-1; possible D gene TRBD2, 5 bases. Germline V gene data show CDR1 as SGHNT and CDR2 as YENEEA. This CDR3 contains 17 residues. Trimming cost V 0 bases and J 9 bases, with 21 bases left between them. In DNA, the CDR3 is TGTGCCAGCAGCTTAGAAAGTTGGGAGCGTTCTATCGGTGAGCAGTTCTTC. Translating gives CASSLESWERSIGEQFF.

The chain uses TRBV5-4 and TRBJ2-2, with 10 nucleotides matching TRBD2. The CDR3 runs to 17 residues. Trimming cost V 5 bases and J 3 bases; bases outside gene matches: 10. Per germline, CDR1 SGHNT and CDR2 YYREEE (reference sequence). CDR3: CASRNQAGTSDTGELFF. The DNA for the CDR3 is TGTGCCAGCAGAAATCAAGCCGGGACTAGCGACACCGGGGAGCTGTTTTTT.

V gene TRBV5-8 combines with J gene TRBJ2-1; TRBD2 matches at 8 bases. Losses at the gene ends were 4 bases for V and 7 bases for J; bases not matched to a gene: 16. CDR3 size: 17 residues. Germline lookup yields CDR1 SGHTS and CDR2 YDEGEE. The DNA of the CDR3 is TGTGCCAGCAGCCTCAACCTCGGGGGGGCTATAGGGAATGAGCAGTTCTTC. It translates to CASSLNLGGAIGNEQFF.

The table lists this clone with a count of one. The V gene is TRBV11-1, the J gene TRBJ2-5; 7 bases align to TRBD1. The V segment lost 5 bases and the J segment 2 bases; nucleotides outside the gene matches: 8. Germline V gene lookup returns CDR1 SGHAT and CDR2 FQDESV (reference sequence). The CDR3 has 15 amino acids. In nucleotides, the CDR3 is TGTGCCAGCAGCCGTAAGACAGGGATTCAAGAGACCCAGTACTTC. Protein product: CASSRKTGIQETQYF. Full variable domain (outside the CDR3, taken from reference TRBV11-1 and TRBJ2-5): EAEVAQSPRYKITEKSQAVAFWCDPISGHATLYWYRQILGQGPELLVQFQDESVVDDSQLPKDRFSAERLKGVDSTLKIQPAELGDSAMYLCASSRKTGIQETQYFGPGTRLLVL.

This sequence joins TRBV19 and TRBJ1-2; D is undetermined. This CDR3 is 12 amino acids long. Deletions cut 8 bases from V and 1 base from J, with 8 bases between. Germline V CDR1 and CDR2: LNHDA, SQIVND (reference sequence). The CDR3 DNA sequence: TGTGCCAGTTTTGTCGTTAACTATGGCTACACCTTC. It translates to CASFVVNYGYTF.

The CDR3 DNA is TGTGCCAGTAGTACATCGGGACTAGCCTACAATGAGCAGTTCTTC. Translation gives CASSTSGLAYNEQFF. V and J are TRBV19 and TRBJ2-1; TRBD2 matches at 8 bases. CDR1 is LNHDA and CDR2 is SQIVND in the germline V gene (reference sequence). Trimming removed 4 bases from V and 2 bases from J; junction bases left unmatched: 4. This CDR3 contains 15 residues. The variable domain in full, with the rest retrieved from reference TRBV19 and TRBJ2-1, is DGGITQSPKYLFRKEGQNVTLSCEQNLNHDAMYWYRQDPGQGLRLIYYSQIVNDFQKGDIAEGYSVSREKKESFPLTVTSAQKNPTAFYLCASSTSGLAYNEQFFGPGTRLTVL.

This chain joins TRBV7-3 and TRBJ2-1; TRBD2 matches at 14 bases. This CDR3 region has 15 residues. Germline V CDR1 and CDR2: SGHTA, FQGTGA. The junction had 7 bases not matched to a gene; V was cut back by 5 bases and J by 10 bases. The CDR3 bases are TGTGCCAGCAGCGGGACTAGCGGGAGTTTTGAAGAGCAGTTCTTC. Translated: CASSGTSGSFEEQFF.

This chain uses TRBV4-2 with TRBJ1-1; maybe TRBD1 (5 bases). The CDR3 is 13 amino acids. V dropped 1 base and J dropped 7 bases, with 10 bases sitting between them. Germline V gene data show CDR1 as LGHNA and CDR2 as YNFKEQ. The CDR3 nucleotides read TGTGCCAGCAGCCAAGTGGACACAGTTGAAGCTTTCTTT. Translated, it gives CASSQVDTVEAFF.

The chain joins TRBV5-1 to TRBJ2-3; a weak D match, TRBD2 (5 bases). Germline loops: CDR1 SGHRS, CDR2 YFSETQ. This CDR3 is built from 12 residues. V lost 4 bases to trimming and J lost 4 bases, with 7 bases between them. The CDR3 reads CASSQLADTQYF. CDR3 DNA sequence: TGCGCCAGCAGCCAACTAGCAGATACGCAGTATTTT.

The chain joins TRBV19 to TRBJ1-2; no definite D call. The V end lost 6 bases, the J end lost 4 bases, and 18 bases lay between the germline ends. Looked up from germline, CDR1 is LNHDA and CDR2 is SQIVND (reference sequence). CDR3 length: 15 amino acids. The CDR3 spells CASSRILRQAYGYTF. The DNA of the CDR3 is TGTGCCAGTAGCCGTATACTCCGGCAGGCCTATGGCTACACCTTC.

J is TRBJ2-5 and V is TRBV7-2; TRBD2 matches 14 bases. Germline CDR1 reads SGHTA; CDR2 reads FQGNSA. The CDR3 contains 19 residues. V dropped 5 bases and J dropped 2; count of bases not matched to a gene: 13. The CDR3 loop reads CASSRGLAGVRGPQETQYF. DNA of the CDR3: TGTGCCAGCAGCCGGGGACTAGCGGGGGTTCGGGGCCCTCAAGAGACCCAGTACTTC.

The gene calls are TRBV10-3 and TRBJ2-3, with 7 bases matching TRBD2. The ends lost 4 bases at V and 0 bases at J; junction bases unmatched: 7. The germline gives CDR1 ENHRY, CDR2 SYGVKD. CDR3 size: 16 residues. The CDR3 region has the DNA TGTGCCATCAGTGGGGCGGGGAGGGCTAGCACAGATACGCAGTATTTT. It yields the protein CAISGAGRASTDTQYF.